A selection of T cell receptor beta chains follows, all from one sample in a study of shared clonotypes between healthy human individuals. Measured with immunoSEQ multiplex PCR; TCRdb has only the in-frame clones, and not every one. The repertoire holds roughly 2.2 million clones, around 93% seen once, with 0.37% in the top ten. Sequencing was performed on naive CD4+ T cells from PBMCs. The receptors shown here come from a man between 18 and 29 years old in good health. Some clones in this sample may be carry-over from other donors' samples. CDR3s include the opening cysteine and the closing phenylalanine or tryptophan. D genes are given only for firm matches. Some rows have no size entry. The others give once, few or many, or a class for an expanded clone.

j_call clone_size v_call d_call cdr3_aa cdr3_nt
TRBJ2-6 NA TRBV2 NA CASSEAGNSGANVLTF TGTGCCAGCAGTGAAGCAGGGAACTCTGGGGCCAACGTCCTGACTTTC
TRBJ1-5 NA TRBV30 NA CAWSVGGNQPQHF TGTGCCTGGAGTGTGGGGGGGAATCAGCCCCAGCATTTT
TRBJ2-1 NA TRBV5-1 TRBD2 CASNREGIWNEQFF TGCGCCAGCAACCGGGAGGGGATTTGGAATGAGCAGTTCTTC
TRBJ2-4 NA TRBV28 NA CASSLSSLGIQYF TGTGCCAGCAGTTTGAGCTCTCTTGGCATTCAGTACTTC
TRBJ1-6 NA TRBV6-1 NA CASSRSPPGSSPLHF TGTGCCAGCAGTAGATCTCCTCCGGGGAGTTCACCCCTCCACTTT
TRBJ1-2 few TRBV19 NA CASSMSPDYGYTF TGTGCCAGTAGTATGTCGCCAGACTATGGCTACACCTTC
TRBJ2-7 NA TRBV10-3 TRBD1 CAISDGTGVNEQYF TGTGCCATCAGTGACGGGACAGGGGTCAACGAGCAGTACTTC
TRBJ1-1 few TRBV30 NA CAWSPRTGNTEAFF TGTGCCTGGAGTCCCCGAACAGGGAACACTGAAGCTTTCTTT
TRBJ2-2 NA TRBV14 TRBD2 CASSPIARPSGRNTGELFF TGTGCCAGCAGCCCAATCGCCCGACCTAGCGGGCGTAACACCGGGGAGCTGTTTTTT
TRBJ1-3 few TRBV5-4 NA CASSLGPALSIYF TGTGCCAGCAGCTTGGGGCCCGCACTGTCCATATATTTT
TRBJ2-5 NA TRBV28 TRBD2 CASSLAGGGTQYF TGTGCCAGCAGTTTAGCGGGAGGCGGGACCCAGTACTTC
TRBJ2-2 NA TRBV11-2 TRBD2 CASSSTSGSNTGELFF TGTGCCAGCAGCTCGACTAGCGGCTCGAACACCGGGGAGCTGTTTTTT
TRBJ1-5 NA TRBV28 NA CASRGQRPLSNQPQHF TGTGCCAGCAGGGGACAAAGGCCGCTTAGCAATCAGCCCCAGCATTTT
TRBJ2-5 NA TRBV5-1 TRBD1 CATRGQGLSETQYF TGCGCCACCAGGGGACAGGGTTTGTCGGAGACCCAGTACTTC
TRBJ2-2 NA TRBV5-4 NA CASSLGFANTGELFF TGTGCCAGCAGCTTGGGCTTCGCGAACACCGGGGAGCTGTTTTTT
TRBJ2-7 NA TRBV7-9 TRBD2 CASSLLGGGYEQYF TGTGCCAGCAGCTTACTGGGCGGGGGATACGAGCAGTACTTC
TRBJ2-1 NA TRBV14 NA CASSQGSYNEQFF TGTGCCAGCAGCCAAGGGTCCTACAATGAGCAGTTCTTC
TRBJ2-1 NA TRBV5-1 NA CASSLEAGSPNEQFF TGCGCCAGCAGCTTGGAAGCGGGCAGCCCTAATGAGCAGTTCTTC
TRBJ2-3 NA TRBV5-4 NA CASSLDTRTDTQYF TGTGCCAGCAGCTTGGACACACGCACAGATACGCAGTATTTT
TRBJ1-6 NA TRBV30 TRBD1 CAWSKDRGSSYNSPLHF TGTGCCTGGAGCAAGGACAGGGGCAGCTCCTATAATTCACCCCTCCACTTT
TRBJ1-1 NA TRBV2 TRBD1 CASTRDRGRTEAFF TGTGCCAGCACCCGGGACAGGGGTCGCACTGAAGCTTTCTTT
TRBJ2-3 NA TRBV6-1 TRBD2 CASSEFTMGGASGIRTDTQYF TGTGCCAGCAGTGAATTTACTATGGGTGGGGCTAGCGGGATCAGGACAGATACGCAGTATTTT
TRBJ2-7 NA TRBV7-9 NA CASSLLGEGSYEQYF TGTGCCAGCAGCTTACTGGGAGAGGGATCCTACGAGCAGTACTTC
TRBJ1-2 NA TRBV28 NA CAKSLRRNSRNGYTF TGTGCCAAAAGTTTACGGAGGAACTCGCGGAATGGCTACACCTTC
TRBJ2-5 NA TRBV5-1 NA CASSLLVGTAQETQYF TGCGCCAGCAGCTTGTTAGTGGGGACGGCGCAAGAGACCCAGTACTTC
TRBJ2-1 NA TRBV10-3 NA CAIRGGLEYNEQFF TGTGCCATCAGGGGGGGGCTAGAGTACAATGAGCAGTTCTTC
TRBJ2-1 NA TRBV28 NA CASSTRDREAGRAYNEQFF TGTGCCAGCAGTACGCGGGACAGGGAAGCCGGGAGGGCCTACAATGAGCAGTTCTTC
TRBJ2-1 NA TRBV4-1 TRBD2 CASSQFGTSGSPGEQFF TGCGCCAGCAGCCAATTCGGGACTAGCGGGAGCCCGGGGGAGCAGTTCTTC
TRBJ2-3 NA TRBV7-2 TRBD2 CASSLVLTSRDTQYF TGTGCCAGCAGCTTAGTCCTGACTAGCAGGGATACGCAGTATTTT
TRBJ2-3 NA TRBV28 TRBD2 CASSSRASGTTQYF TGTGCCAGCAGTTCCAGGGCTAGCGGAACTACGCAGTATTTT
TRBJ1-1 few TRBV5-1 NA CASSLEAGRAEAFF TGCGCCAGCAGCTTGGAAGCAGGGCGGGCTGAAGCTTTCTTT
TRBJ1-3 NA TRBV4-1 TRBD1 CASSQMTGAGNTIYF TGCGCCAGCAGCCAGATGACAGGGGCCGGAAACACCATATATTTT
TRBJ2-7 NA TRBV30 TRBD2 CAWSPAGTYEQYF TGTGCCTGGAGCCCAGCGGGAACCTACGAGCAGTACTTC
TRBJ2-1 NA TRBV9 NA CASSGTSHNEQFF TGTGCCTCCAGTGGGACGTCCCACAATGAGCAGTTCTTC
TRBJ2-1 NA TRBV12-5 NA CASGLVDEQFF TGTGCTAGTGGTTTGGTAGATGAGCAGTTCTTC
TRBJ2-1 NA TRBV12-2 NA CASRSSGPACNEQFF TGTGCAAGTCGCTCTAGCGGGCCGGCGTGCAATGAGCAGTTCTTC
TRBJ2-3 once TRBV27 NA CASTSLVGTADTQYF TGTGCCAGCACTTCCCTGGTAGGGACCGCAGATACGCAGTATTTT
TRBJ2-7 NA TRBV11-3 TRBD1 CASSLDRGYEQYF TGTGCCAGCAGCTTGGACAGGGGCTACGAGCAGTACTTC
TRBJ2-3 NA TRBV5-1 TRBD2 CASSAGLAGGGTDTQYF TGCGCCAGCAGCGCGGGACTAGCGGGAGGGGGCACAGATACGCAGTATTTT
TRBJ2-6 NA TRBV11-2 TRBD1 CASSRTGAGANVLTF TGTGCCAGCAGCCGAACAGGGGCTGGGGCCAACGTCCTGACTTTC
TRBJ1-3 NA TRBV19 NA CASLQRAGNTIYF TGTGCCAGCCTGCAGAGAGCTGGAAACACCATATATTTT
TRBJ2-1 NA TRBV7-9 NA CASSETVEQFF TGTGCCAGCAGCGAGACAGTGGAGCAGTTCTTC
TRBJ1-5 NA TRBV28 NA CASSFRSLNSNQPQHF TGTGCCAGCAGTTTCCGCTCACTGAATAGCAATCAGCCCCAGCATTTT
TRBJ2-7 NA TRBV7-8 NA CASSLGSGYEQYF TGTGCCAGCAGCTTAGGTAGTGGGTACGAGCAGTACTTC
TRBJ1-2 once TRBV7-2 NA CASSLALGVSNYGYTF TGTGCCAGCAGCTTAGCGCTTGGGGTCAGCAACTATGGCTACACCTTC
TRBJ2-7 NA TRBV5-1 TRBD2 CASSPWEGLAYYEQYF TGCGCCAGCAGCCCTTGGGAAGGACTAGCTTATTACGAGCAGTACTTC
TRBJ1-4 NA TRBV19 NA CASSMARGRKLFF TGTGCCAGTAGTATGGCCCGAGGACGGAAACTGTTTTTT
TRBJ2-5 NA TRBV11-2 TRBD2 CASSARWTSGSQETQYF TGTGCCAGCAGCGCGCGATGGACTAGCGGGAGTCAGGAGACCCAGTACTTC
TRBJ2-7 NA TRBV28 TRBD1 CASSLYRTGSREQYF TGTGCCAGCAGTTTATATAGGACAGGGTCGCGTGAGCAGTACTTC
TRBJ2-7 NA TRBV7-9 NA CASSLAGLLYEQYF TGTGCCAGCAGCTTAGCTGGACTATTATACGAGCAGTACTTC
TRBJ1-2 NA TRBV6-5 NA CASSLGGHTNYGYTF TGTGCCAGCAGTTTGGGAGGACACACAAACTATGGCTACACCTTC
TRBJ2-5 NA TRBV6-6 NA CASSYSKETQYF TGTGCCAGCAGTTACTCCAAAGAGACCCAGTACTTC
TRBJ2-2 NA TRBV4-1 NA CASSHEGGTGELFF TGCGCCAGCAGCCATGAAGGCGGGACCGGGGAGCTGTTTTTT
TRBJ1-1 NA TRBV7-2 NA CASIPKGWSGSITEAFF TGTGCCAGCATCCCCAAAGGGTGGTCAGGGTCCATTACTGAAGCTTTCTTT
TRBJ2-7 NA TRBV7-9 NA CASSLVPESMYF TGTGCCAGCAGCTTAGTACCGGAGAGTATGTACTTC